This TCR beta chain was sequenced for a study of cytomegalovirus exposure and HLA in healthy donors (dated by TCRdb to the late 2010s). Notes on the research overall: An earlier analysis of approximately 590 of the donors reported approximately 270 Gb of sequence data and some 120 million unique TCR beta sequences from around 200 million T cells. The aim of the study was to test whether cataloging public T cell receptors could identify signatures of past pathogen exposure. Using immunosequencing, the study profiled T cell repertoires from 500 to 800 subjects and related those repertoires to cytomegalovirus serostatus. A later genetic analysis took genome-wide SNP genotypes for about 60% of the roughly 670 donors and used that subset as a discovery cohort. In an earlier analysis of more than 550 of the donors, high-throughput TCR beta sequencing was used to judge whether each TCR beta V gene segment behaved as functional or pseudogenic. HLA typing included class I and class II loci at four-digit resolution. Besides the first cohort of about 730 subjects, a separate validation cohort made up of around 120 different subjects was used. The number of typed donors differed by locus: about 620-640 for A, B, C, DRB1 and DQB1; 522 for DQA1; some 610 for DPA1; and some 470 for DPB1. Four or five DR-DQ haplotypes were treated as single units for association and clustering because of strong linkage in the cohort. To predict cytomegalovirus infection status, the study brought together high-throughput TCR immunosequencing, statistical association of individual TCRs with disease status, and machine learning. About 300 gigabases of sequencing data and approximately 80 million unique TCR sequences were included in an early release covering 550 to 650 HLA-typed donors. In the later analysis, no new phenotypic data were used to find candidate immune exposures; instead, reliance was placed on TCR beta sequences and their occurrence across donors. On average, 235,054 unique TCR beta nucleotide sequences were sequenced per donor among fewer than 500 genotyped donors of the cohort, with roughly a sixth of those sequences being non-productive. Alongside the repertoire data, information on donor age, sex, ethnicity and CMV serostatus was compiled. Every discovery cohort repertoire had been produced on one sequencing platform. Among the roughly 400 genotyped donors, 81% belonged to the genetic ancestry cluster associated with self-reported Caucasian donors. In a later analysis, previously published TCR beta repertoires from 550 to 750 donors were re-analyzed and high-resolution HLA genotyping was added so that TCR occurrence patterns could be studied. Broad study findings and their caveats: In a later analysis, several top co-occurrence clusters were reported to appear linked to parvovirus B19, influenza, CMV and Epstein-Barr virus. Correlated functional status among segregating V segments might be attributable to linkage disequilibrium, but an unknown experimental factor could not be ruled out. A further reported finding was that TCR beta sequences accurately predicted the HLA-A and HLA-B alleles for most subjects in the first cohort. In a later analysis, most CMV-associated TCR beta chains were found to appear HLA-restricted, with HLA associations seemingly driven largely by CMV exposure. A later analysis associated around 16,000 TCR beta sequences with specific HLA alleles at a false discovery rate of 0.05. Compared with the 666-donor mean, donors in an Asian-associated ancestry cluster had fewer N-insertions in productive TCRs, according to a later genetic analysis. According to a later analysis, TCR association rates differed among HLA loci, with DRB1 alleles showing the most associated TCRs and HLA-C alleles showing the fewest. Because the 87-base-pair reads could not distinguish some IMGT-functional V segments, including TRBV6-2 and TRBV6-3, those segments were excluded. In vitro tests confirmed that a few of the cytomegalovirus-associated TCR beta chains recognize cytomegalovirus antigens. Because counts were too low, roughly 18 rarely observed V segments, including chromosome 9 orphons, were left out of the earlier analysis of 500 to 650 of the donors. V-gene and J-gene trimming of TCR beta chains was associated with a missense DCLRE1C variant in a later genetic analysis, and the association was replicated in an independent cohort. For the cohort, immune exposure information was limited to CMV serostatus. This cohort had only TCR beta chains sequenced, and the lack of alpha or paired-chain data limited which features could be detected. The classifier was reported to diagnose cytomegalovirus status with high specificity and sensitivity in both the original and validation cohorts. In the study, 164 TCR beta chains were listed as associated with cytomegalovirus. A cluster of highly shared sequence variants was judged likely to represent a technical artifact of the sequencing pipeline. Because some donors lacked HLA typing at each locus, the association tests relied only on the typed subset. According to the authors, the approach could potentially be generalized to other disease states and immunological phenotypes. An earlier analysis of some 590 of the donors showed that most TCR beta V segments appeared in productive rearrangements either about 87% or about 30% of the time, which broadly matched IMGT annotations. In a later analysis, HLA-associated TCR beta chains were found to be more clonally expanded and to have lower generation probabilities than equally common non-associated chains. Assigning TCR associations to individual alleles was difficult when HLA alleles, especially DR and DQ, strongly co-occurred. Presence/absence analyses assumed roughly uniform sequencing depth across donors, an assumption that may not hold. Most TCR sequences were observed very rarely across donors, whereas some public TCRs were present in many individuals.

In total, roughly 670 healthy bone marrow donors made up the cohort. At the time of sampling, every cohort member was nominally healthy, though immune exposures that went unrecorded were likely present. The donor tested CMV seropositive and was one of the 289 seropositive cohort members. Every donor gave a peripheral blood sample, and the peripheral blood mononuclear cells from that sample were used for TCR beta sequencing. Genomic DNA was extracted from the blood cell samples with the Qiagen DNeasy Blood Extraction Kit. In the case of this clone: Its target antigen remains unknown. No much larger clonotype is one base removed from it; base qualities were not supplied.

Library method: the immunoSEQ multiplex PCR assay. A mixture of 60 forward primers for TCR Vbeta segments and 13 reverse primers for TCR Jbeta segments was used in the multiplex PCR. The CDR3 region of rearranged TCR beta genes was amplified from genomic DNA by a multiplex PCR assay. The Illumina HiSeq System was used to sequence the amplified TCR beta libraries as 87-base-pair reads. Concerning the study's data processing: In a later analysis, roughly 80 million unique TCR beta chains were counted across the 690 or so repertoires, and approximately 11 million of these chains were shared by at least two donors. A nearest-neighbor algorithm error-corrected the raw reads and collapsed the reads into unique sequences, merging closely related sequences to remove PCR and sequencing errors. Alignment of CDR3 sequences to IMGT reference sequences was used to assign V, D and J gene segments. For a sequence to be retained, a match of at least six nucleotides to both a V gene segment and a J gene segment was required. Rearrangements were classified as productive when the CDR3 lacked stop codons and remained in frame with V and J, and all other rearrangements were classified as non-productive. Following IMGT convention, CDR3 was defined as the stretch from the second conserved V-encoded cysteine to the conserved J-encoded phenylalanine. Sequences without an unambiguous match to a single V gene segment were excluded from the earlier analysis of approximately 560 of the donors. An earlier analysis of a few hundred of the donors called V segments functional above 56.7% productive rearrangements and segregating when the between-donor standard deviation exceeded 5%. A statistical classification framework was built to diagnose cytomegalovirus status from the catalog of TCR beta chain sequences. In a later analysis, TCR nucleotide sequences were compared against IMGT/GENE-DB human TR gene sequences so that V and J genes could be assigned. In a later analysis, CDR3 sequences and most-parsimonious VDJ recombination scenarios were assigned using the TCRdist pipeline. In a later analysis, each TCR beta chain was defined by its CDR3 amino acid sequence together with its V-gene family, and reads without a unique V-gene family were excluded. As a way to deal with suspected cross-contamination and a sequencing artifact, a later analysis dropped more than 500 nucleotide sequences that were highly shared and had low generation probability. In a later analysis, a clonal expansion index was calculated for each public chain from normalized within-repertoire ranks of inferred template counts. Generation probabilities in a later analysis came from a VDJ recombination model fitted to out-of-frame rearrangements, and those results were checked against IGoR. In a later analysis, TCR-TCR, TCR-HLA and TCR-CMV co-occurrence was scored with hypergeometric tests, and a repertoire-size bias correction was applied to TCR pairs. False discovery rates were estimated in a later analysis by permuting HLA or CMV assignments 20 times. A later analysis grouped co-occurring TCRs with DBSCAN, adding TCRdist sequence similarity when clustering within HLA-allele-positive subsets. Repertoires with fewer than 30,000 or more than 120,000 public chains, plus five repertoires with anomalous nucleotide sharing, were excluded from co-occurrence clustering. The table comes from immuneACCESS by way of TCRdb, which keeps in-frame sequences with V and J called. Part of the clones is missing from these tables; in studies checked, under half for an unresolved V gene and the rest for unknown reasons. From that table come the V and J calls and clone size; the DNA was used to work out D and trimming. This sample has fewer than 250,000 clones in its table, and 75% to 80% of those were observed once. Approximately 2% of the sample goes to the ten largest clones.

There are 16 amino acids in the CDR3, from cysteine to phenylalanine inclusive. Only the CDR3 DNA is retained, 48 bases long and in frame from the first base. Per the germline V gene, SGHTA is the CDR1 and FQGNSA is the CDR2. The V end gives up 4 bases and the J end 2 bases, leaving 8 bases in the junction not matched to a gene. The sequencing input was PBMCs. This receptor was obtained from a woman in her thirties in good health and CMV-seropositive. The chain links TRBV7-2 with TRBJ2-3, and TRBD1 aligns with 8 junction nucleotides. The CDR3 region: CASSWKSRGLTDTQYF. The nucleotide sequence is given as TGTGCCAGCAGCTGGAAGAGCAGGGGGCTCACAGATACGCAGTATTTT.